The rows below give T cell receptor beta chains drawn from one sample of a study of T cell responses to AZD1222 COVID-19 vaccine. Repertoires were generated with immunoSEQ multiplex PCR, while TCRdb's copy carries only in-frame clones and drops some. The sample shows some 79,000 clones, 80% to 90% of them seen only once. The sample here was peripheral blood, taken 28 days after the second AZD1222 dose. These receptor sequences come from an adult who received the AZD1222 COVID-19 vaccine. The conserved cysteine and the conserved F or W are not part of the CDR3 here.

J,V,CDR3
TRBJ2-4,TRBV19,ASNGGSGLQY
TRBJ1-2,TRBV28,ASSRTATGYGYT
TRBJ1-3,TRBV9,ASSVGGGDTIY
TRBJ2-2,TRBV18,ASSPPGGEGTGELF
TRBJ2-1,TRBV2,ASSFIFGTGTYNEQF
TRBJ2-1,TRBV28,ASTPGTSGSYEQF
TRBJ2-3,TRBV29-1,SVQGGGFTDTQY
TRBJ2-1,TRBV7-3,ASSLYRGSRNEQF
TRBJ1-2,TRBV24-1,ATSSGTGGYT
TRBJ2-2,TRBV5-4,ASSPFGPTGELF
TRBJ1-6,TRBV7-9,ASSLIRNSPLH
TRBJ2-2,TRBV19,AISRGFVDTGELF
TRBJ2-2,TRBV24-1,ATSDPQGQGAFGGELF
TRBJ2-3,TRBV11-3,ASSPTRETDTQY
TRBJ2-1,TRBV3-1/TRBV3-2,ASSQNHSTDRNEQF
TRBJ2-2,TRBV4-3,ASSPEPQGASYTGELF
TRBJ2-7,TRBV3-1/TRBV3-2,ASSQDRDRTYEQY
TRBJ2-1,TRBV24-1,ATSQDHGNEQF